This is a list of T cell receptor beta chains from one sample in a study of T cell responses to AZD1222 COVID-19 vaccine. Libraries were prepared by immunoSEQ multiplex PCR; TCRdb keeps only in-frame clonotypes and omits some of them. This sample has about 120,000 clones, with about 94% found just once. The source was peripheral blood, collected 28 days after the second AZD1222 dose. Receptor source: an adult who received the AZD1222 COVID-19 vaccine. The CDR3 runs from the conserved cysteine through the conserved F or W. Each record gives: V gene, CDR3 protein.

V: TRBV6-4; CDR3: CASSTGPSNEQFF
V: TRBV2; CDR3: CASAKAEYSYNSPLHF
V: TRBV23-1; CDR3: CASNRSGSSYNEQFF
V: TRBV19; CDR3: CASSRWGGYTF
V: TRBV9; CDR3: CASSSVRTSNEQFF
V: TRBV6-5; CDR3: CASNPRGTNEKLFF
V: TRBV18; CDR3: CASSPGQGTWGYTF
V: TRBV27; CDR3: CASSLTGGITNEQFF
V: TRBV5-1; CDR3: CASRGEGGPSEFF
V: TRBV7-9; CDR3: CASSPDSGRNSPLHF
V: TRBV6-5; CDR3: CASRIQGIPTQPQHF
V: TRBV5-4; CDR3: CASSLDRGRWELFF
V: TRBV12-5; CDR3: CASGAQAGTYGYTF
V: TRBV27; CDR3: CASRRTGVVDYNEQFF
V: TRBV19; CDR3: CASSFNGPLNTEAFF
V: TRBV27; CDR3: CASSLGAGIQPQHF
V: TRBV30; CDR3: CAYTTSGTYNEQFF
V: TRBV5-4; CDR3: CASSPSHPMNSPLHF
V: TRBV10-2; CDR3: CASLKGRDSSGNTIYF
V: TRBV9; CDR3: CASSARPLSGAFF
V: TRBV5-1; CDR3: CASSLVAGIITDTQYF
V: TRBV10-3; CDR3: CAIGDRGVGDQPQHF
V: TRBV6-5; CDR3: CASSPSFTSPSPIYF
V: TRBV4-1; CDR3: CASSQVGQYILLYTF
V: TRBV11-2; CDR3: CASSSLTSANYGYTF
V: TRBV20-1; CDR3: CSASRDSSRGETQYF
V: TRBV7-9; CDR3: CASNSQGGADGYTF
V: TRBV7-2; CDR3: CASAAGANSPLHF
V: TRBV7-9; CDR3: CASSLKDTEAFF
V: TRBV19; CDR3: CASSSSHRAGRYEQYF
V: TRBV11-1; CDR3: CASSLQGYGYTF
V: TRBV6-5; CDR3: CASSYSPPGGIGGYTF
V: TRBV5-1; CDR3: CASSLDVRSGNTIYF
V: TRBV19; CDR3: CASSLQAGTEAFF
V: TRBV6-6; CDR3: CASSYEDTTDTQYF
V: TRBV10-2; CDR3: CASGGQGEGYGYTF
V: TRBV6-5; CDR3: CASTQGQGASYEQYF
V: TRBV7-9; CDR3: CASSFGLSYGYTF
V: TRBV15; CDR3: CATGSLAGAGVTQYF
V: TRBV10-1; CDR3: CASSRDRHNYGYTF
V: TRBV11-2; CDR3: CASSLEGGQGFGVESYEQYF
V: TRBV25-1; CDR3: CASSEFPGVHPEQYF
V: TRBV5-1; CDR3: CASSPREAGNYNEQFF
V: TRBV7-8; CDR3: CASSHPDGYTF